These 32 T cell receptor beta chains were all obtained from the same sample, sequenced in a study of human CD4 T cells and Enterobacteriaceae. Some clones are missing from TCRdb's copy, which holds only in-frame ones; the method was immunoSEQ multiplex PCR. This sample yields tens of thousands of clones, of which roughly four fifths are seen a single time; around 1.7% belongs to the top ten. The memory gate held CD4+ cells that were not CD45RA+CCR7+CD95- naive cells, over 95% pure. What was sequenced was memory CD4+ T cells from blood. The receptors stem from a human donor in good health.

The gene calls are TRBV7-9 and TRBJ2-3, with D possibly being TRBD2 (5 bases). The CDR3 spans 14 residues. With 5 bases removed from V and 2 bases from J, the gap between germline ends came to 11 bases. Germline V lookup: CDR1 SEHNR, CDR2 FQNEAQ (reference sequence). This CDR3 reads CASSASLATDTQYF. CDR3 DNA sequence: TGTGCCAGCAGCGCTTCGCTAGCCACAGATACGCAGTATTTT. Full variable domain (rest looked up from reference TRBV7-9 and TRBJ2-3): DTGVSQNPRHKITKRGQNVTFRCDPISEHNRLYWYRQTLGQGPEFLTYFQNEAQLEKSRLLSDRFSAERPKGSFSTLEIQRTEQGDSAMYLCASSASLATDTQYFGPGTRLTVL.

Points on this clone: Distinct nucleotide sequences in the sample also encode this CDR3. The chain couples TRBV9 to TRBJ2-3; tentatively, D is TRBD2 (5 bases). Trimming took 1 base from V and 1 from J, leaving 7 bases between them. The CDR3 runs to 14 residues. CDR1 SGDLS and CDR2 YYNGEE come from the germline V gene. CDR3 DNA sequence: TGTGCCAGCAGCGTAAGTAGCGGCACAGATACGCAGTATTTT. It encodes CASSVSSGTDTQYF.

The chain has TRBV9 and TRBJ2-7; 8 bases line up with TRBD2. The junction had 6 bases not matched to a gene; V was cut back by 3 bases and J by 13 bases. This CDR3 spans 11 amino acids. Looked up from germline, CDR1 is SGDLS and CDR2 is YYNGEE. CDR3 bases: TGTGCCAGCAGCGACGGGACTAGAAGATACTTC. Amino acid sequence: CASSDGTRRYF.

This chain joins TRBV10-3 and TRBJ1-5; no firm D call. Trimming removed 2 bases from V and 2 bases from J, with 19 bases in between. The CDR3 has 18 amino acids. Germline CDR1 and CDR2: ENHRY and SYGVKD. The CDR3 here is CAISENPDVTHGNQPQHF. The CDR3 DNA sequence: TGTGCCATCAGTGAGAATCCCGACGTTACTCATGGCAATCAGCCCCAGCATTTT.

V gene TRBV6-6 combines with J gene TRBJ2-3, with a tentative D call TRBD2 (6 bases). CDR3 length equals 15 residues. V gave up 8 bases and J gave up 3 bases, with 18 bases separating them. Germline V gene data show CDR1 as MNHNY and CDR2 as SVGAGI (reference sequence). The CDR3 protein is CASERRAKETDTQYF. The CDR3 DNA follows: TGTGCCAGCGAGAGGAGGGCCAAGGAAACAGATACGCAGTATTTT.

This chain connects TRBV19 to TRBJ2-2; no firm D call. Trimming left V 6 bases short and J 4 bases short, with 12 bases between. Germline loops: CDR1 LNHDA, CDR2 SQIVND (reference sequence). The CDR3 covers 14 residues. The CDR3 reads CASSVNSVTGELFF. DNA for the CDR3: TGTGCCAGTAGCGTAAACAGTGTCACCGGGGAGCTGTTTTTT.

This sequence joins TRBV5-1 and TRBJ2-1; 8 bases fit TRBD2. Germline V gives CDR1 SGHRS, CDR2 YFSETQ. Trimming at V came to 0 bases and at J to 4 bases, leaving 6 bases not matched to a gene. There are 16 residues in the CDR3. The CDR3 bases are TGCGCCAGCAGCTTGGAGTCTAGCGGGTTTTACAATGAGCAGTTCTTC. It translates to CASSLESSGFYNEQFF.

The chain has TRBV5-4 and TRBJ2-7; 11 bases are shared with TRBD1. There are 15 residues in the CDR3. CDR1 and CDR2 from the germline V gene are SGHNT and YYREEE (reference sequence). J was trimmed by 3 bases and V by 3 bases; bases with no gene match: 5. In nucleotides, the CDR3 is TGTGCCAGCAGCTCGGGGACAGGGGGGAACTACGAGCAGTACTTC. It specifies CASSSGTGGNYEQYF.

The chain links TRBV6-5 to TRBJ2-2, with D unclear. This CDR3 has 15 residues. Per the germline V gene, CDR1 is MNHEY and CDR2 is SVGAGI. Trimming stripped 6 bases from V and 0 bases from J, with 11 bases between. CDR3 sequence: CASSAWATNTGELFF. CDR3 sequence (DNA): TGTGCCAGCAGCGCTTGGGCCACGAACACCGGGGAGCTGTTTTTT.

This clone was seen once. V is TRBV7-6 and J is TRBJ2-7; D tentatively reads TRBD1 or TRBD2 (5 bases each). V was shortened by 0 bases and J by 0 bases, with 12 bases between the two germline ends. Germline V gene lookup returns CDR1 SGHVS and CDR2 FNYEAQ. The CDR3 extends over 16 amino acids. CDR3 DNA sequence: TGTGCCAGCAGCTTAGCTGGGACGGAAAGCTCCTACGAGCAGTACTTC. Translated: CASSLAGTESSYEQYF.

V usage is TRBV6-5 and J usage is TRBJ1-1; D unclear. V lost 0 bases, J lost 1 base, and 6 bases lay in between. The germline CDR1 and CDR2 sequences are MNHEY and SVGAGI. The CDR3 loop spans 14 amino acids. The CDR3 here is CASSYSTRNTEAFF. DNA of the CDR3: TGTGCCAGCAGTTACTCAACACGGAACACTGAAGCTTTCTTT.

The chain has TRBV2 and TRBJ2-7, with TRBD1 matching 8 bases. The V segment lost 7 bases and the J segment 2 bases; nucleotides outside the gene matches: 4. The CDR3 extends over 13 amino acids. CDR1 and CDR2 from the germline V gene are SNHLY and FYNNEI. CDR3 DNA sequence: TGTGCCAGCATGACAGGGGAAACCTACGAGCAGTACTTC. This translates into CASMTGETYEQYF.

In nucleotides, the CDR3 is TGTGCCAGTAGTATAGTGGGTGCGGGAGCTGCTGAGCAGTTCTTC. Encoded protein: CASSIVGAGAAEQFF. The J gene is TRBJ2-1, the V gene TRBV19, with TRBD2 identical over 7 bases. V shed 1 base and J 9 bases; nucleotides not matched to a gene: 9. CDR3 length equals 15 residues. CDR1 LNHDA and CDR2 SQIVND come from the germline V gene (reference sequence).

This rearrangement joins TRBV5-4 to TRBJ1-6, with 9 positions matching TRBD1. V trimming: 1 base; J trimming: 10 bases; junction bases outside the gene matches: 9. CDR3 size: 16 residues. Per the germline V gene, CDR1 is SGHNT and CDR2 is YYREEE (reference sequence). The chain's CDR3 is CASSLPGQGKGSPLHF. CDR3 DNA sequence: TGTGCCAGCAGCTTGCCGGGACAGGGAAAAGGATCACCCCTCCACTTT.

This clone was seen a single time. V gene TRBV29-1 combines with J gene TRBJ2-7, with D unresolved. The CDR3 runs 11 residues. V lost 3 bases, J lost 4 bases, and 7 bases lay in between. The germline gives CDR1 SQVTM, CDR2 ANQGSEA. The CDR3 loop is CSVDSGYEQYF. CDR3 DNA sequence: TGCAGCGTTGATTCCGGATACGAGCAGTACTTC.

This chain joins TRBV7-3 and TRBJ2-3, with D perhaps matching TRBD2 (6 bases). V was pared by 5 bases and J by 6 bases, with 15 bases between. CDR3 length: 14 amino acids. From germline, CDR1 is SGHTA and CDR2 FQGTGA. The CDR3 coding sequence is TGTGCCAGCAGCGTTACAGGTCGGGGGGATACGCAGTATTTT. This gives the protein CASSVTGRGDTQYF.

A few counts support this clone. The genes are TRBV7-3 and TRBJ1-2, with TRBD1 matching 10 bases. V lost 2 bases, J lost 8 bases, and 2 bases stayed unmatched. The germline V gene has CDR1 SGHTA and CDR2 FQGTGA. This CDR3 is 13 amino acids long. As DNA, the CDR3 is TGTGCCAGCAGCTTAGGACAGGGGGGAGGCTACACCTTC. Translated, it gives CASSLGQGGGYTF.

The gene calls are TRBV25-1 and TRBJ2-1, with D hard to call. V lost 2 bases to trimming and J lost 4 bases, with 6 bases between them. This CDR3 is built from 13 residues. CDR1 and CDR2 from the germline V gene are MGHDK and SYGVNS. The CDR3 is CASSERRYNEQFF. The CDR3 DNA follows: TGTGCCAGCAGTGAACGCAGATACAATGAGCAGTTCTTC.

The chain couples TRBV9 to TRBJ2-5; D perhaps matches TRBD1 (5 bases). Germline V lookup: CDR1 SGDLS, CDR2 YYNGEE. The CDR3 spans 18 residues. V was shortened by 0 bases and J by 2 bases, with 20 bases between the two germline ends. Here the CDR3 reads CASSVASYTGSYQETQYF. The CDR3 DNA follows: TGTGCCAGCAGCGTAGCGTCATATACAGGCTCTTATCAAGAGACCCAGTACTTC. The complete variable domain, with remaining parts taken from reference TRBV9 and TRBJ2-5, reads DSGVTQTPKHLITATGQRVTLRCSPRSGDLSVYWYQQSLDQGLQFLIQYYNGEERAKGNILERFSAQQFPDLHSELNLSSLELGDSALYFCASSVASYTGSYQETQYFGPGTRLLVL.

This chain connects TRBV5-1 to TRBJ2-1; the match to TRBD2 covers 10 bases. CDR3 length: 17 residues. V shed 0 bases and J 4 bases; nucleotides not matched to a gene: 7. Germline V gene lookup returns CDR1 SGHRS and CDR2 YFSETQ. CDR3 DNA sequence: TGCGCCAGCAGCTTGGTGGCTAGCGGGAGAAGGTACAATGAGCAGTTCTTC. This translates into CASSLVASGRRYNEQFF.

The V call is TRBV9, the J call TRBJ1-2, with D hard to call. CDR3 length: 13 residues. Germline values: CDR1 SGDLS, CDR2 YYNGEE. The V end was cut by 0 bases, the J end by 7 bases, with 10 bases between. The DNA of the CDR3 is TGTGCCAGCAGCGTAGGTTGGGATTCTGGCTACACCTTC. As protein: CASSVGWDSGYTF.

The J gene is TRBJ2-5, the V gene TRBV19; maybe TRBD2 (6 bases). Germline V gene sequence: CDR1 LNHDA, CDR2 SQIVND (reference sequence). V was shortened by 0 bases and J by 4 bases, with 12 bases between the two germline ends. This CDR3 spans 15 amino acids. The CDR3: CASSIDRASAETQYF. The CDR3 bases are TGTGCCAGTAGTATAGATCGGGCTAGCGCAGAGACCCAGTACTTC.

The chain employs TRBV11-2 and TRBJ2-1, with 7 bases lining up with TRBD2. The CDR3 has 16 amino acids. The V segment lost 5 bases and the J segment 3 bases; nucleotides outside the gene matches: 10. Looked up from germline, CDR1 is SGHAT and CDR2 is FQNNGV. The CDR3 region is CASSHRAGVLYNEQFF. CDR3 DNA sequence: TGTGCCAGCAGCCACCGGGCGGGAGTTCTCTACAATGAGCAGTTCTTC.

The chain carries TRBV6-6 and TRBJ1-1; D remains unclear. V was shortened by 4 bases and J by 6 bases, with 9 bases between the two germline ends. CDR1 and CDR2 (germline): MNHNY, SVGAGI (reference sequence). The CDR3 has 12 residues. The CDR3 DNA reads TGTGCCAGCAGTTTAACAGAGTCTGAAGCTTTCTTT. It codes for CASSLTESEAFF.

The chain employs TRBV9 and TRBJ2-5; D might be TRBD2 (5 bases). From germline, CDR1 is SGDLS and CDR2 YYNGEE. The length of the CDR3 is 13 residues. V lost 2 bases, J lost 1 base, and 6 bases lay in between. In nucleotides, the CDR3 is TGTGCCAGCAGCGTCGGGATCCAAGAGACCCAGTACTTC. This codes for CASSVGIQETQYF.

This chain connects TRBV2 to TRBJ1-1; D is uncertain. The CDR3 totals 13 residues. With 3 bases removed from V and 4 bases from J, the gap between germline ends came to 9 bases. The germline CDR1 and CDR2 sequences are SNHLY and FYNNEI. Written as DNA, the CDR3 is TGTGCCAGCAGTGATCGGCGGTCCACTGAAGCTTTCTTT. Protein: CASSDRRSTEAFF.

The chain recombines TRBV5-6 with TRBJ2-2; D is undetermined. Trimming removed 4 bases from V and 0 bases from J, with 10 bases in between. The CDR3 consists of 15 residues. Per germline, CDR1 SGHDT and CDR2 YYEEEE. CDR3 protein: CASSPYTSNTGELFF. The CDR3, as DNA: TGTGCCAGCAGCCCCTATACTTCGAACACCGGGGAGCTGTTTTTT. Based on the CDR3 plus reference TRBV5-6 and TRBJ2-2, the full variable domain is DAGVTQSPTHLIKTRGQQVTLRCSPKSGHDTVSWYQQALGQGPQFIFQYYEEEERQRGNFPDRFSGHQFPNYSSELNVNALLLGDSALYLCASSPYTSNTGELFFGEGSRLTVL.

The V call is TRBV7-2, the J call TRBJ2-1; 9 bases are a match to TRBD2. Germline V gene lookup returns CDR1 SGHTA and CDR2 FQGNSA. Germline trimming cut 5 bases from V and 2 bases from J; bases unmatched to any gene: 4. The CDR3 loop spans 15 amino acids. CDR3 in DNA: TGTGCCAGCAGCGTCGTAGCGGGAGCCTACAATGAGCAGTTCTTC. It yields the protein CASSVVAGAYNEQFF. The whole variable domain, remainder taken from reference TRBV7-2 and TRBJ2-1, is GAGVSQSPSNKVTEKGKDVELRCDPISGHTALYWYRQSLGQGLEFLIYFQGNSAPDKSGLPSDRFSAERTGGSVSTLTIQRTQQEDSAVYLCASSVVAGAYNEQFFGPGTRLTVL.

V gene TRBV4-1 combines with J gene TRBJ2-5; 7 positions agree with TRBD1. This CDR3 is 17 amino acids long. Germline values: CDR1 MGHRA, CDR2 YSYEKL. The J segment lost 5 bases and the V segment lost 0 bases, leaving 12 bases of the junction unmatched. The CDR3 DNA reads TGCGCCAGCAGCCAAGAGAAAAGTGGTGACAGGGACGAGACCCAGTACTTC. It encodes CASSQEKSGDRDETQYF.

J is TRBJ2-1 and V is TRBV7-2, with D possibly matching TRBD2 (6 bases). V lost 1 base to trimming and J lost 6 bases, with 13 bases between them. CDR1 and CDR2 (germline): SGHTA, FQGNSA. The CDR3 has 15 amino acids. CDR3 nucleotides: TGTGCCAGCAGCTTAGGAGGGAGGCCCGTCAATGAGCAGTTCTTC. It specifies CASSLGGRPVNEQFF.

The genes are TRBV7-2 and TRBJ2-1; D gene ambiguous. The CDR3 length is 16 residues. V was clipped by 1 base and J by 0 bases, with 10 bases between them. Germline V CDR1 and CDR2: SGHTA, FQGNSA. As DNA, the CDR3 is TGTGCCAGCAGCTTAGAGCTCCTCAGCTCCTACAATGAGCAGTTCTTC. It is translated as CASSLELLSSYNEQFF.

The chain employs TRBV5-4 and TRBJ2-3; 7 bases match TRBD2. Trimming took 0 bases from V and 2 from J; bases not matched to a gene: 6. Per the germline V gene, CDR1 is SGHNT and CDR2 is YYREEE (reference sequence). The CDR3 length is 16 residues. CDR3 in amino acids: CASSLAPSGNTDTQYF. CDR3 nucleotide sequence: TGTGCCAGCAGCTTGGCCCCTAGCGGAAACACAGATACGCAGTATTTT.